Described below is a single TCR beta chain sequence and its context. The sample belongs to a study of T cells after yellow fever vaccination. V was clipped by 0 bases and J by 5 bases, with 13 bases between them. CDR1 is MGHRA and CDR2 is YSYEKL in the germline V gene. The CDR3 is 15 residues long. TCRdb analysed the 5' RACE reads with MiXCR anew, one entry per CDR3 protein. The repertoire consists of some 340,000 distinct CDR3 sequences, with about 4% occurring once and the leading ten covering around 23%. V and J are TRBV4-1 and TRBJ2-5, with a weak D call TRBD2 (6 bases). The sequence was collected from a man aged 18 to 30 who received the YFV17D yellow fever vaccine. This specimen consisted of PBMCs, obtained 5 days after the yellow fever booster vaccination. The DNA of the CDR3 is TGCGCCAGCAGCCAAGATCGAGCGGAGGGGGAGACCCAGTACTTC. Its protein is CASSQDRAEGETQYF.